Shown below are 2 T cell receptor beta chains from a single sample sequenced in a study of cytomegalovirus exposure and HLA in healthy donors. The study ran its PCR with 60 Vbeta and 13 Jbeta primers. The assay was immunoSEQ multiplex PCR, and TCRdb's table has in-frame clones only and misses some. Here the sample spans 140,000 to 150,000 clones, around 75% being singletons. The specimen was PBMCs. Every receptor here comes from a woman between 18 and 29 years old in good health and CMV-seronegative.

The chain is built from TRBV7-9 and TRBJ1-5, with a tentative D call TRBD1 (5 bases). The CDR3 loop spans 14 amino acids. V gave up 5 bases and J gave up 3 bases, with 11 bases separating them. Looked up from germline, CDR1 is SEHNR and CDR2 is FQNEAQ (reference sequence). The CDR3 reads CASSRVGDNQPQHF. The CDR3 DNA reads TGTGCCAGCAGCCGCGTAGGGGACAATCAGCCCCAGCATTTT.

Written as DNA, the CDR3 is TGCGCCAGCAGCCTAGAGCGGGGAGGAACACAAGAGACCCAGTACTTC. Translating it yields CASSLERGGTQETQYF. This sequence joins TRBV5-1 and TRBJ2-5; the match to TRBD2 covers 7 bases. The junction had 11 bases not matched to a gene; V was cut back by 4 bases and J by 2 bases. Germline assignment: CDR1 SGHRS and CDR2 YFSETQ. The CDR3 covers 16 residues.